Following are 12 T cell receptor beta chains from one sample sequenced in a study of response to subunit inactivated influenza vaccine. TCRdb passed the RT-PCR reads through MiXCR, listing each CDR3 protein once. The top ten hold 6% to 8% of the sample, which has 650,000 to 800,000 distinct CDR3 sequences, over 11% seen once. Sequences were derived from PBMCs from blood, sampled around 14 days before vaccination. The receptors stem from a man aged 50 to 60 who received an inactivated influenza vaccine.

This clonotype has just a few counts. The gene calls are TRBV12-3 or TRBV12-4 and TRBJ2-1, with 9 bases matching TRBD1. The CDR3 totals 15 residues. Losses at the gene ends were 6 bases for V and 2 bases for J; bases not matched to a gene: 5. CDR3 residues: CASRPGTGTYNEQFF. In nucleotides, the CDR3 is TGTGCCAGCAGGCCTGGGACAGGGACCTACAATGAGCAGTTCTTC.

The sample holds a few counts of this clonotype. The chain joins TRBV6-2 or TRBV6-3 to TRBJ1-5; D remains unclear. CDR3 length: 14 residues. The germline V gene has CDR1 MNHEY and CDR2 SVGEGT. Trimming left V 0 bases short and J 6 bases short, with 9 bases between. The CDR3 DNA reads as TGTGCCAGCAGTTACTCGGCGCAGGCTCAGCCCCAGCATTTT. This codes for CASSYSAQAQPQHF.

This clonotype was seen a handful of times. This chain connects TRBV6-2 or TRBV6-3 to TRBJ2-7; TRBD2 aligns across 13 bases. This CDR3 region has 14 residues. With 4 bases clipped from V and 6 bases from J, the junction kept 3 bases outside the gene matches. The germline V gene encodes CDR1 MNHEY and CDR2 SVGEGT. As DNA, the CDR3 is TGTGCCAGCAGTTCGGGACTAGCGGGGACCGAGCAGTACTTC. As protein: CASSSGLAGTEQYF.

This clonotype was recorded at least ten times. The chain employs TRBV4-1 and TRBJ1-5; 7 positions agree with TRBD1. CDR3 length: 18 residues. CDR1 and CDR2 (germline): MGHRA, YSYEKL. With 0 bases clipped from V and 1 base from J, the junction kept 9 bases outside the gene matches. CDR3 bases: TGCGCCAGCAGCCAAGATTCGGCAGGGGGTCTCAGCAATCAGCCCCAGCATTTT. Protein sequence: CASSQDSAGGLSNQPQHF.

This clonotype came up a few times. J is TRBJ1-1 and V is TRBV6-2 or TRBV6-3; 7 bases align to TRBD1. This CDR3 region has 15 residues. J gave up 2 bases and V 6 bases, and 9 bases lay outside the gene matches. CDR1 MNHEY and CDR2 SVGEGT come from the germline V gene. DNA for the CDR3: TGTGCCAGCAGACCACCCCACAGGGGAAACACTGAAGCTTTCTTT. Translating it yields CASRPPHRGNTEAFF.

This chain's CDR3 is CASGLVGHNEQFF. The CDR3 DNA follows: TGTGCCAGCGGCCTAGTAGGACACAATGAGCAGTTCTTC. This rearrangement joins TRBV6-2 or TRBV6-3 to TRBJ2-1, with D hard to call. V lost 8 bases and J 5 bases, leaving 13 bases between the germline ends. Germline loops: CDR1 MNHEY, CDR2 SVGEGT. CDR3 size: 13 residues.

This clonotype has a handful of counts. This sequence joins TRBV9 and TRBJ1-1, with 7 bases matching TRBD1. Per the germline V gene, CDR1 is SGDLS and CDR2 is YYNGEE. V shed 6 bases and J 2 bases; nucleotides not matched to a gene: 7. The CDR3 totals 14 residues. DNA for the CDR3: TGTGCCAGCACCCGTGGGACAGATAACACTGAAGCTTTCTTT. Protein sequence: CASTRGTDNTEAFF. The entire variable domain, with the rest obtained from reference TRBV9 and TRBJ1-1, is as follows: DSGVTQTPKHLITATGQRVTLRCSPRSGDLSVYWYQQSLDQGLQFLIQYYNGEERAKGNILERFSAQQFPDLHSELNLSSLELGDSALYFCASTRGTDNTEAFFGQGTRLTVV.

The chain is built from TRBV4-2 and TRBJ2-2; 16 bases map to TRBD2. The junction had 8 bases not matched to a gene; V was cut back by 10 bases and J by 3 bases. Germline CDR1 reads LGHNA; CDR2 reads YNFKEQ. The CDR3 extends over 17 amino acids. Here the CDR3 DNA reads TGTGCCACCAGGGGACTAGCGGGGGGGCTTGACACCGGGGAGCTGTTTTTT. Its translation is CATRGLAGGLDTGELFF.

This clonotype was seen a handful of times. The V call is TRBV28, the J call TRBJ2-7; 7 bases are shared with TRBD1. The germline gives CDR1 MDHEN, CDR2 SYDVKM. J lost 1 base, V lost 10 bases, and 10 bases had no gene match. The CDR3 is 14 residues long. CDR3 in amino acids: CATWTGENSYEQYF. In nucleotides, the CDR3 is TGTGCCACTTGGACAGGCGAGAATTCCTACGAGCAGTACTTC.

This clonotype was seen just once. This rearrangement joins TRBV4-3 to TRBJ2-7; D is ambiguous. The germline gives CDR1 LGHNA, CDR2 YSLEER. The CDR3 is 13 residues long. Trimming removed 4 bases from V and 6 bases from J, with 13 bases in between. The CDR3 spells CASSPGRSVEQYF. The DNA for the CDR3 is TGCGCCAGCAGCCCCGGCCGTTCTGTCGAGCAGTACTTC.

CDR3 nucleotide sequence: TGTGCCAGCTCACGATCCCAGGGGCGACTAGCGTATCAAGAGACCCAGTACTTC. Its protein product is CASSRSQGRLAYQETQYF. V usage is TRBV18 and J usage is TRBJ2-5, with 8 nucleotides matching TRBD2. The length of the CDR3 is 18 residues. CDR1 KGHSH and CDR2 LQKENI come from the germline V gene. The V gene end was trimmed by 4 bases and the J gene end by 2 bases; junction bases not matched to a gene: 15.

The chain recombines TRBV20-1 with TRBJ2-2; TRBD1 or TRBD2 may be the D gene (7 bases each). This CDR3 comprises 15 residues. V was clipped by 2 bases and J by 5 bases, with 15 bases between them. The germline V gene has CDR1 DFQATT and CDR2 SNEGSKA (reference sequence). This CDR3 reads CSARPGRGGTGELFF. The CDR3 DNA sequence: TGCAGTGCTAGACCCGGCAGGGGGGGAACCGGGGAGCTGTTTTTT.